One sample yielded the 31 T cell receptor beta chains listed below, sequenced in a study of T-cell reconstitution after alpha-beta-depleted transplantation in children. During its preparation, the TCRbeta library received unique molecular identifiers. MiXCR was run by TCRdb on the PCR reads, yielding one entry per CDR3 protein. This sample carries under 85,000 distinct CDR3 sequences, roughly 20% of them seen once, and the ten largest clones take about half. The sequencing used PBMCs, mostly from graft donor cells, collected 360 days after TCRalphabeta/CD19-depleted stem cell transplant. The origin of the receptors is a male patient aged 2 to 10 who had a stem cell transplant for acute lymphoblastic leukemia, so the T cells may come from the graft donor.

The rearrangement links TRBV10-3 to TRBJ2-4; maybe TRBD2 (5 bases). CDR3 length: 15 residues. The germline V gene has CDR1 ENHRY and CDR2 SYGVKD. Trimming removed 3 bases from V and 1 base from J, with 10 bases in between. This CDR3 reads CAISDPREAKNIQYF. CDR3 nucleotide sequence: TGTGCCATCAGTGACCCAAGGGAGGCCAAAAACATTCAGTACTTC.

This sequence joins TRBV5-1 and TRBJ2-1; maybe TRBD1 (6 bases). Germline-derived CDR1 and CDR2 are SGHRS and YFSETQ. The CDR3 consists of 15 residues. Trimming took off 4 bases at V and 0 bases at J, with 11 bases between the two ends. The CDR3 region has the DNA TGCGCCAGCAGCGGCAGGGGTCGCTCCTACAATGAGCAGTTCTTC. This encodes CASSGRGRSYNEQFF.

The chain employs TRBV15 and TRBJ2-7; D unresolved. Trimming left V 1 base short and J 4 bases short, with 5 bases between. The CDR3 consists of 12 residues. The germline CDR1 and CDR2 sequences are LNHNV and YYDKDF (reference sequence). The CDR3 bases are TGTGCCACCAGCAGAGGTCGTTACGAGCAGTACTTC. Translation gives CATSRGRYEQYF.

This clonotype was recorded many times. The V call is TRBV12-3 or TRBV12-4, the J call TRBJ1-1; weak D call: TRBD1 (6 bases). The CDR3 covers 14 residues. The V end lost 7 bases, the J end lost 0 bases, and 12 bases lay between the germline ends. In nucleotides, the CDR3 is TGTGCCAGCACCCCGGGACACTTGAACACTGAAGCTTTCTTT. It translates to CASTPGHLNTEAFF.

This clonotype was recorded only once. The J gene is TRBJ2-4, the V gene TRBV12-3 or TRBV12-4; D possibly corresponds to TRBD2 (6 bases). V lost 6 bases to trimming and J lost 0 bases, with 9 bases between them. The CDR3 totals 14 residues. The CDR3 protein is CASSKGLAKNIQYF. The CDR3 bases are TGTGCCAGCAGCAAGGGACTAGCCAAAAACATTCAGTACTTC.

CDR3 sequence reads: CASSIQGGNSYEQYF. For the CDR3, the DNA is TGTGCCAGTAGTATACAGGGGGGGAACTCCTACGAGCAGTACTTC. The genes are TRBV19 and TRBJ2-7; TRBD1 or TRBD2 may be the D gene (7 bases each). The germline V gene has CDR1 LNHDA and CDR2 SQIVND (reference sequence). With 2 bases removed from V and 0 bases from J, the gap between germline ends came to 11 bases. The CDR3 loop spans 15 amino acids.

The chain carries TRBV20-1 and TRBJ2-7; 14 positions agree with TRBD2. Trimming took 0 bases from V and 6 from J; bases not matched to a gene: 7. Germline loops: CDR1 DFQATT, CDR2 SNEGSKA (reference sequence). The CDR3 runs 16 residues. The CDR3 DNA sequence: TGCAGTGCTAGAGATGATATTGGGACTAGCGGGAGCGAGCAGTACTTC. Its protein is CSARDDIGTSGSEQYF.

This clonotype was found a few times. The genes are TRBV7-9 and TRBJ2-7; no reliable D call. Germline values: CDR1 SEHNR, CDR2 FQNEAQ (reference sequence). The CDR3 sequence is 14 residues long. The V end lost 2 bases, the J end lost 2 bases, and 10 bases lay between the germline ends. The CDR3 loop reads CASSLLSQTYEQYF. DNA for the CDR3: TGTGCCAGCAGCTTACTGTCACAGACCTACGAGCAGTACTTC.

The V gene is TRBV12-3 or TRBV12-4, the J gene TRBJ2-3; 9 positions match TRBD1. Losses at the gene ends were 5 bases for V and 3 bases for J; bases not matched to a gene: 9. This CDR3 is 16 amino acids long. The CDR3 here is CASSRITGGRTDTQYF. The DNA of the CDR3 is TGTGCCAGCAGTCGAATAACAGGGGGCAGGACAGATACGCAGTATTTT.

The CDR3 bases are TGCGCCAGCAGTGGGGGACTAGCGCCCGATCGAGCCTCCTACGAGCAGTACTTC. Its translation is CASSGGLAPDRASYEQYF. The chain joins TRBV10-2 to TRBJ2-7; 10 bases are a match to TRBD2. Trimming took 4 bases from V and 0 from J; bases not matched to a gene: 12. Looked up from germline, CDR1 is WSHSY and CDR2 is SAAADI. This CDR3 contains 18 residues.

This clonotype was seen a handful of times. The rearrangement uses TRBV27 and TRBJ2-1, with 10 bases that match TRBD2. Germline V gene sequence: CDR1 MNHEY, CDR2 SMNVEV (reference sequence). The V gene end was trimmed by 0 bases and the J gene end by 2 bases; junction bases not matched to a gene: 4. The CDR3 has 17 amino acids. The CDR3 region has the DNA TGTGCCAGCAGTTTATCCACACTAGCGGGACCCTACAATGAGCAGTTCTTC. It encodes CASSLSTLAGPYNEQFF.

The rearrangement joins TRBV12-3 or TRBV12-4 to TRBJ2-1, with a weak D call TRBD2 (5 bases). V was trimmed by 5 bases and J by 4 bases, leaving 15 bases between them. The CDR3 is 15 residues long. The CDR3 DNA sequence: TGTGCCAGCAGTCCCGTAGCGTCGCGGTACAATGAGCAGTTCTTC. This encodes CASSPVASRYNEQFF.

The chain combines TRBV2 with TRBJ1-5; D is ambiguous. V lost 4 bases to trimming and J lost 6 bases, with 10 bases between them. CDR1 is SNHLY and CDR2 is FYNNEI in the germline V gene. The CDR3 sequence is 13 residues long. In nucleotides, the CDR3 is TGTGCCAGCAGTGGATTAGGGCCTCAGCCCCAGCATTTT. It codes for CASSGLGPQPQHF. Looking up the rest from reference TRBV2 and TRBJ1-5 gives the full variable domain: EPEVTQTPSHQVTQMGQEVILRCVPISNHLYFYWYRQILGQKVEFLVSFYNNEISEKSEIFDDQFSVERPDGSNFTLKIRSTKLEDSAMYFCASSGLGPQPQHFGDGTRLSIL.

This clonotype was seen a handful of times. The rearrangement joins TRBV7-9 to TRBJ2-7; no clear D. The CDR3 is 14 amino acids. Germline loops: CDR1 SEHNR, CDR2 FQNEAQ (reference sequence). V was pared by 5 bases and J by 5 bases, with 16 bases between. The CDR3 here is CASSPGRAHHEQYF. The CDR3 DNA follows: TGTGCCAGCAGCCCCGGAAGGGCCCACCACGAGCAGTACTTC. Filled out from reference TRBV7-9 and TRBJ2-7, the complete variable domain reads DTGVSQNPRHKITKRGQNVTFRCDPISEHNRLYWYRQTLGQGPEFLTYFQNEAQLEKSRLLSDRFSAERPKGSFSTLEIQRTEQGDSAMYLCASSPGRAHHEQYFGPGTRLTVT.

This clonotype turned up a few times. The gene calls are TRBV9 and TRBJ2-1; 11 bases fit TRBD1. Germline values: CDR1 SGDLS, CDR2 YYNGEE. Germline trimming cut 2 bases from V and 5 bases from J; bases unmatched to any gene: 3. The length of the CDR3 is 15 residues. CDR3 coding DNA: TGTGCCAGCAGCGTGGGGGGACAGGGGGACAATGAGCAGTTCTTC. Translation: CASSVGGQGDNEQFF.

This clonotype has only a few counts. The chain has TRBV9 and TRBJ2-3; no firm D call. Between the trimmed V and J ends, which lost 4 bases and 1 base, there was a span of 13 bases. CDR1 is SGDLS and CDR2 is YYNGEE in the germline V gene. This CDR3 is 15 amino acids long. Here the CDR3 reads CASSPAPTGTDTQYF. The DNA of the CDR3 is TGTGCCAGCAGCCCAGCTCCGACTGGCACAGATACGCAGTATTTT.

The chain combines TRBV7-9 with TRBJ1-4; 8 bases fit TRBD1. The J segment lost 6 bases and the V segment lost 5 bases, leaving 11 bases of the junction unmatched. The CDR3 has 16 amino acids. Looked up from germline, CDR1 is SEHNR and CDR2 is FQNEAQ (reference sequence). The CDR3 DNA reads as TGTGCCAGCAGCCCGATCGACAGGGGAAGTGATGAAAAACTGTTTTTT. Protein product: CASSPIDRGSDEKLFF.

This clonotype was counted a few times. This CDR3 is CATSDLTGFEQYF. Here the CDR3 DNA reads TGTGCCACCAGTGATTTGACAGGGTTCGAGCAGTACTTC. The V call is TRBV24-1, the J call TRBJ2-7, with a tentative D call TRBD1 (6 bases). V was trimmed by 0 bases and J by 6 bases, leaving 8 bases between them. Germline assignment: CDR1 KGHDR and CDR2 SFDVKD. The CDR3 sequence is 13 residues long.

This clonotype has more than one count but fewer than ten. The CDR3 loop reads CASSRDTFYEQYF. The CDR3 bases are TGTGCCAGCAGCAGGGACACATTCTACGAGCAGTACTTC. The chain links TRBV12-3 or TRBV12-4 to TRBJ2-7, with D tentatively TRBD1 (6 bases). The V end lost 6 bases, the J end lost 3 bases, and 12 bases lay between the germline ends. The CDR3 loop spans 13 amino acids.

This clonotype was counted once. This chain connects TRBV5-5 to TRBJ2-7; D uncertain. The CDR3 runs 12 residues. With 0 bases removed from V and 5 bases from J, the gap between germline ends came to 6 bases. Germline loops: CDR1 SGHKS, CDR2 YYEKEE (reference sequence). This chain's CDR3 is CASSLVGNEQYF. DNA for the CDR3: TGTGCCAGCAGCTTGGTTGGGAACGAGCAGTACTTC. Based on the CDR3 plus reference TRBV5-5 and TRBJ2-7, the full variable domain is DAGVTQSPTHLIKTRGQQVTLRCSPISGHKSVSWYQQVLGQGPQFIFQYYEKEERGRGNFPDRFSARQFPNYSSELNVNALLLGDSALYLCASSLVGNEQYFGPGTRLTVT.

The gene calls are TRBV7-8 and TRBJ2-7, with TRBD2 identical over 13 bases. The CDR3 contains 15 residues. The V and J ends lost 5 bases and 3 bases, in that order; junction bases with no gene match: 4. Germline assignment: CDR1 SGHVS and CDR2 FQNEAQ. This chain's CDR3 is CASSRTSGSFYEQYF. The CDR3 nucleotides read TGTGCCAGCAGCCGGACTAGCGGGAGTTTCTACGAGCAGTACTTC.

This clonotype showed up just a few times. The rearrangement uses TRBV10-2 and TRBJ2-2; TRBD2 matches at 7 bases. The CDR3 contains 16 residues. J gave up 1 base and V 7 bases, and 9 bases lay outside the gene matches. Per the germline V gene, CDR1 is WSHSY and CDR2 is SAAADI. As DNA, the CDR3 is TGCGCCAGCATACGAAGACTAGCTGTGAACACCGGGGAGCTGTTTTTT. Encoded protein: CASIRRLAVNTGELFF.

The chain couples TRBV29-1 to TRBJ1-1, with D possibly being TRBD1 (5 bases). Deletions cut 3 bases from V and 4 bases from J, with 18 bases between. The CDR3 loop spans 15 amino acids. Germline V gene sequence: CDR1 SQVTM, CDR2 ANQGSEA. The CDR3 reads CSVDARGGAATEAFF. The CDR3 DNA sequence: TGCAGCGTTGACGCCCGGGGGGGTGCGGCCACTGAAGCTTTCTTT.

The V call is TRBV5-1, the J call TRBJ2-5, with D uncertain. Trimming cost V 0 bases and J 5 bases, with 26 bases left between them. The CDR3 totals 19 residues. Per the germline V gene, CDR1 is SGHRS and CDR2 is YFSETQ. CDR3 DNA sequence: TGCGCCAGCAGCTTGGCGGACGATTGCACGAGATTCTCCCATGAGACCCAGTACTTC. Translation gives CASSLADDCTRFSHETQYF.

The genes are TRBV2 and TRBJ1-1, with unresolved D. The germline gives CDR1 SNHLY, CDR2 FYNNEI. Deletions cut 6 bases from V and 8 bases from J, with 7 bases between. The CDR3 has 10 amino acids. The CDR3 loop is CASSPLEAFF. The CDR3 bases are TGTGCCAGCAGCCCTTTAGAAGCTTTCTTT. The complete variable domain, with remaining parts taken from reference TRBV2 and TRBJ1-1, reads EPEVTQTPSHQVTQMGQEVILRCVPISNHLYFYWYRQILGQKVEFLVSFYNNEISEKSEIFDDQFSVERPDGSNFTLKIRSTKLEDSAMYFCASSPLEAFFGQGTRLTVV.

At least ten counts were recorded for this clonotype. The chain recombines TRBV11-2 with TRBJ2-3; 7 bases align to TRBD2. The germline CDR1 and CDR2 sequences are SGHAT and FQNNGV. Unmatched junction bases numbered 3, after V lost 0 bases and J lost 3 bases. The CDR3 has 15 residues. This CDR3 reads CASSLEAGRTDTQYF. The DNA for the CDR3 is TGTGCCAGCAGCTTAGAAGCGGGAAGGACAGATACGCAGTATTTT.

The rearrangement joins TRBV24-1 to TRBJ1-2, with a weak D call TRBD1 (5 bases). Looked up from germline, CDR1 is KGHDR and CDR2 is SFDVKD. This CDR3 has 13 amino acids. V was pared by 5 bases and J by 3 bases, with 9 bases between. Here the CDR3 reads CATSATAHYGYTF. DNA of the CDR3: TGTGCCACCAGTGCGACAGCCCACTATGGCTACACCTTC.

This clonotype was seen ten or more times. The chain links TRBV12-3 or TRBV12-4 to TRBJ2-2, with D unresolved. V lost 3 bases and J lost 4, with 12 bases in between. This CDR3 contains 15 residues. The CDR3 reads CASSFSRRSTGELFF. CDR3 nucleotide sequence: TGTGCCAGCAGTTTTTCTAGACGGTCCACCGGGGAGCTGTTTTTT.

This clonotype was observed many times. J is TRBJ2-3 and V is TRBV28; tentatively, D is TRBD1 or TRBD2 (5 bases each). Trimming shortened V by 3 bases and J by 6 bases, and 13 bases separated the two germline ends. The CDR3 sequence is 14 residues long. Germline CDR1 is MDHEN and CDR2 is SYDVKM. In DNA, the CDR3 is TGTGCCAGCAGTTTGGGGGACCCCAATGATACGCAGTATTTT. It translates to CASSLGDPNDTQYF.

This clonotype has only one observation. CDR3 amino acids: CSVAEGYEQYF. The DNA for the CDR3 is TGCAGCGTTGCCGAAGGTTACGAGCAGTACTTC. This sequence joins TRBV29-1 and TRBJ2-7; D not resolved. The V end lost 4 bases, the J end lost 4 bases, and 8 bases lay between the germline ends. CDR3 length: 11 residues. Germline CDR1 SQVTM, CDR2 ANQGSEA.

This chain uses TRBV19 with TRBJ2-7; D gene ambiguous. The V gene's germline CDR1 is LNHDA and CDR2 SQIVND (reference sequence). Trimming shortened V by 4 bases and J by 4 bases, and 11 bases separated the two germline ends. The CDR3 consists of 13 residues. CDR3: CASSTHIRYEQYF. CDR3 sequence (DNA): TGTGCCAGTAGTACCCACATCAGATACGAGCAGTACTTC.